This record covers a single T cell receptor beta chain. The authors' processing: Using reference gene primer amplification, nucleated cell counts were estimated. Measured with immunoSEQ multiplex PCR; TCRdb has only the in-frame clones, and not every one. V, J and clone size are those of that table, while D and trimming were read from the DNA. The sample gives about 140,000 clones, around 81% of which show up once; 5% is in the top ten. This sample is drawn from a study of blood T cell repertoires in COVID-19. Germline V CDR1 and CDR2: MNHEY, SVGAGI. The CDR3 length is 15 residues. Germline trimming cut 7 bases from V and 4 bases from J; bases unmatched to any gene: 12.

The chain uses TRBV6-5 and TRBJ1-2, with TRBD1 identical over 7 bases. The TCR sequence derives from a woman in her 50s with acute or convalescent COVID-19. Material for sequencing was peripheral blood. The CDR3 here is CASTQGDSRLYGYTF. The DNA for the CDR3 is TGTGCCAGCACCCAAGGGGACAGTCGGCTCTATGGCTACACCTTC.